This TCR beta chain was found in a study of Siglec-9 on CD8 T cells in melanoma. Note on this clone: What it binds is unknown.

Profiling relied on immunoSEQ multiplex PCR, and the TCRdb table lists in-frame clones only, not all of them. The sample shows 25,000 to 30,000 clones, 80% of them seen only once. Overall study findings and caveats: An effector memory CD8+ subset marked by Siglec-9 reportedly appeared to gather in melanoma.

The V gene's germline CDR1 is SGHRS and CDR2 YFSETQ. J lost 5 bases, V lost 5 bases, and 11 bases had no gene match. The CDR3 has 15 amino acids. Sequences were obtained from Siglec-9- CD8+ T cells sorted from blood. This TCR came from a human donor in good health. The chain recombines TRBV5-1 with TRBJ2-7; 9 positions match TRBD1. The CDR3 reads CASRVSGQGVDEQYF. The CDR3 bases are TGCGCCAGCAGGGTATCGGGACAGGGAGTTGACGAGCAGTACTTC.